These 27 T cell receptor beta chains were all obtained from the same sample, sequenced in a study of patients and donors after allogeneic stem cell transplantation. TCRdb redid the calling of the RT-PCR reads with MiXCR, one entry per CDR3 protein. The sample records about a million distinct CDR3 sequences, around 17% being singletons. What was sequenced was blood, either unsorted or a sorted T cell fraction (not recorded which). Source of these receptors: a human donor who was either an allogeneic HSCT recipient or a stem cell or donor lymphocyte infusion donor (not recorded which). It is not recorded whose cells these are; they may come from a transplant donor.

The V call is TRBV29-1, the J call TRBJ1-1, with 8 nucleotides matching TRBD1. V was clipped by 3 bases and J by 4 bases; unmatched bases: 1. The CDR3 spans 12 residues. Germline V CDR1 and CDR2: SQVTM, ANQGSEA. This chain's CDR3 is CSVDRGLTEAFF. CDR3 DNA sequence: TGCAGCGTTGACAGGGGGCTCACTGAAGCTTTCTTT.

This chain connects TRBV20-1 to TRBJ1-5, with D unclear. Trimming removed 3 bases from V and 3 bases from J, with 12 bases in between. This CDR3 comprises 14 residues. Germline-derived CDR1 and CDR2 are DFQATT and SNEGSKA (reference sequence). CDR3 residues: CSASLAAINQPQHF. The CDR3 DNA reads TGCAGTGCTAGTCTGGCAGCGATCAATCAGCCCCAGCATTTT.

The CDR3 DNA is TGTGCCAGTAGTACCCAAGGAGGGGGCTCCTATAATTCACCCCTCCACTTT. Translated: CASSTQGGGSYNSPLHF. The chain combines TRBV19 with TRBJ1-6; possible D gene TRBD1, 6 bases. Trimming pared 4 bases from V and 0 bases from J, leaving 13 bases between. CDR1 is LNHDA and CDR2 is SQIVND in the germline V gene (reference sequence). The length of the CDR3 is 17 residues.

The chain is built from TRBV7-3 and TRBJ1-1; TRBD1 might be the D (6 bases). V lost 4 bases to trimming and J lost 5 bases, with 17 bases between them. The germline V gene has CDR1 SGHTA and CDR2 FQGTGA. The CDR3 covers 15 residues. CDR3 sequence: CASSSRGGQGTEAFF. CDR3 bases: TGTGCCAGCAGCTCCCGTGGGGGGCAGGGTACTGAAGCTTTCTTT.

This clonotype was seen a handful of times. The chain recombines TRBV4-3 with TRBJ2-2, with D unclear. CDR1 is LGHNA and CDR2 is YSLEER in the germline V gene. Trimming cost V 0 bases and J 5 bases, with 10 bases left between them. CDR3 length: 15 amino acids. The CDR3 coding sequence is TGCGCCAGCAGCCAAGATGGTGGGTCGACCGGGGAGCTGTTTTTT. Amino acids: CASSQDGGSTGELFF.

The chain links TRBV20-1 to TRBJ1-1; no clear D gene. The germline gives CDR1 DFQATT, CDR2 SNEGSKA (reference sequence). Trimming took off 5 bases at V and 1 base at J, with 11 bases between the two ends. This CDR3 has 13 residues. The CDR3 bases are TGCAGTGCTCCCCCACAAGGGAACACTGAAGCTTTCTTT. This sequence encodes CSAPPQGNTEAFF.

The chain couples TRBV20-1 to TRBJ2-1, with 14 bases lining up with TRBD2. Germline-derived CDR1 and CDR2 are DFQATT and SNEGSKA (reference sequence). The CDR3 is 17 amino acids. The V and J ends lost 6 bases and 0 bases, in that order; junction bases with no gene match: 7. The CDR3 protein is CSATPGLAGGSYNEQFF. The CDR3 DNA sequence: TGCAGTGCAACCCCAGGACTAGCGGGGGGCTCCTACAATGAGCAGTTCTTC.

Written as DNA, the CDR3 is TGTGCCACCAGTGAAGGGACCGCCAGTCAGGGGAATAAGGACACTGAAGCTTTCTTT. It specifies CATSEGTASQGNKDTEAFF. The chain recombines TRBV24-1 with TRBJ1-1, with a weak D call TRBD1 (6 bases). V lost 4 bases and J lost 3, with 26 bases in between. Germline CDR1 reads KGHDR; CDR2 reads SFDVKD. The CDR3 contains 19 residues.

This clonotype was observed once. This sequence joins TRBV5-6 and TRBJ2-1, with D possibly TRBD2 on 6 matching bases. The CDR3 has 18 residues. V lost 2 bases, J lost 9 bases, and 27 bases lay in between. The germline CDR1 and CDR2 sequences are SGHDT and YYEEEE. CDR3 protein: CASSLRFITGRDSGEQFF. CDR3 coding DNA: TGTGCCAGCAGCTTACGTTTCATTACTGGGCGGGACTCTGGTGAGCAGTTCTTC.

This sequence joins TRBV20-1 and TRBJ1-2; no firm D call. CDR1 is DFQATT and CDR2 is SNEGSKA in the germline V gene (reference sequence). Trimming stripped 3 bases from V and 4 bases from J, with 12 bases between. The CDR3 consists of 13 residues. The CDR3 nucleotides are TGCAGTGCTAGCCCCGGGAGACTCTATGGCTACACCTTC. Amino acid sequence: CSASPGRLYGYTF.

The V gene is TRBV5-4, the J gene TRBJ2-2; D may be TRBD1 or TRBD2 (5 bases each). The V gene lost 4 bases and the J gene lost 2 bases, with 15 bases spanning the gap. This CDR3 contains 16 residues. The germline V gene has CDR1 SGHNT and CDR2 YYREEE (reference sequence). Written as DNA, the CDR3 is TGTGCCAGCAGCCGAGTTGGGACCGCTAACACCGGGGAGCTGTTTTTT. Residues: CASSRVGTANTGELFF.

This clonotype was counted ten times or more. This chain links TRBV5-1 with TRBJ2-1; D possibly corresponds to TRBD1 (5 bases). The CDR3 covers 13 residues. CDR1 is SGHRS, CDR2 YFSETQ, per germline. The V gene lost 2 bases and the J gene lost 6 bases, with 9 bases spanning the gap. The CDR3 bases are TGCGCCAGCAGCTTCGACAGCCCCAATGAGCAGTTCTTC. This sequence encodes CASSFDSPNEQFF.

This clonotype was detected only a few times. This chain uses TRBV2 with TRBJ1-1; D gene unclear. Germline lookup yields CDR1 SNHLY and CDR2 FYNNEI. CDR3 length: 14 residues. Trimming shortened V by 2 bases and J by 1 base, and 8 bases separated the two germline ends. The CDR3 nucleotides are TGTGCCAGCAGTGAATTACGTGGGAACACTGAAGCTTTCTTT. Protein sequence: CASSELRGNTEAFF. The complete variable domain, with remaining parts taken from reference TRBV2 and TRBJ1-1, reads EPEVTQTPSHQVTQMGQEVILRCVPISNHLYFYWYRQILGQKVEFLVSFYNNEISEKSEIFDDQFSVERPDGSNFTLKIRSTKLEDSAMYFCASSELRGNTEAFFGQGTRLTVV.

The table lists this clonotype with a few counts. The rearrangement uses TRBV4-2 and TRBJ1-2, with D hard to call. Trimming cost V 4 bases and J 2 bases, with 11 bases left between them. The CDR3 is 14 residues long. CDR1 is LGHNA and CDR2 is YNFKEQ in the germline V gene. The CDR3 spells CASSLEDGNYGYTF. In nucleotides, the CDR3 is TGTGCCAGCAGCCTGGAGGACGGGAACTATGGCTACACCTTC.

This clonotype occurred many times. The CDR3 sequence: CASSVTGTDTQYF. CDR3 bases: TGTGCCAGCAGTGTAACAGGGACAGATACGCAGTATTTT. This chain links TRBV25-1 with TRBJ2-3; perhaps TRBD1 as D (6 bases). Trimming removed 4 bases from V and 3 bases from J, with 8 bases in between. The CDR3 is 13 amino acids. Germline CDR1 reads MGHDK; CDR2 reads SYGVNS.

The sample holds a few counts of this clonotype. In nucleotides, the CDR3 is TGTGCCAGCAGCCAAGAGCGGCAGGACGAGCAGTACTTC. Translating gives CASSQERQDEQYF. The chain links TRBV4-2 to TRBJ2-7; no firm D call. The CDR3 is 13 residues long. With 0 bases removed from V and 5 bases from J, the gap between germline ends came to 8 bases. The V gene's germline CDR1 is LGHNA and CDR2 YNFKEQ.

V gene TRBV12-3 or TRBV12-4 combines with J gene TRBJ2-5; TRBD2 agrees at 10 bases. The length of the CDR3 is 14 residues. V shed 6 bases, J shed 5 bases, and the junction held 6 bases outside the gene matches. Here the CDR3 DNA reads TGTGCCAGCAGCCCTGGGACTAGCGTCGAGACCCAGTACTTC. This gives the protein CASSPGTSVETQYF.

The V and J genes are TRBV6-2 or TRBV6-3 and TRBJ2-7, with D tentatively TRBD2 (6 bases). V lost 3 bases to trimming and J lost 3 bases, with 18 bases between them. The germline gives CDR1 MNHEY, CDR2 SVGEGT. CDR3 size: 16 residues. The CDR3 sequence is CASSYKLGDGGYEQYF. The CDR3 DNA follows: TGTGCCAGCAGTTATAAGCTGGGGGACGGGGGCTACGAGCAGTACTTC.

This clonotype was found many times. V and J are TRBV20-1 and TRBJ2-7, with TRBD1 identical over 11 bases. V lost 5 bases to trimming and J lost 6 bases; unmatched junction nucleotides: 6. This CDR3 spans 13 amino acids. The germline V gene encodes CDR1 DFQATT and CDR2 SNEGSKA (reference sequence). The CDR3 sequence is CSAWGTGGSEQYF. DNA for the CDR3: TGCAGTGCTTGGGGGACAGGGGGGAGCGAGCAGTACTTC.

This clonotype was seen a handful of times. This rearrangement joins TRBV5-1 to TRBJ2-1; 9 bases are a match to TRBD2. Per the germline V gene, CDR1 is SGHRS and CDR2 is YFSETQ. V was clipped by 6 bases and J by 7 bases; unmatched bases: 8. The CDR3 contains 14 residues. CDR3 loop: CASTRTSVENEQFF. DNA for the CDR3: TGCGCCAGCACCAGGACTAGCGTGGAGAATGAGCAGTTCTTC.

The CDR3 DNA reads TGTGCCAGCAGTTCCCAGACAGAACGAGGTGGCCACGAGCAGTACTTC. It yields the protein CASSSQTERGGHEQYF. The V call is TRBV27, the J call TRBJ2-7, with TRBD1 as a possible D gene (5 bases). Germline CDR1 MNHEY, CDR2 SMNVEV (reference sequence). The length of the CDR3 is 16 residues. V was pared by 4 bases and J by 5 bases, with 21 bases between.

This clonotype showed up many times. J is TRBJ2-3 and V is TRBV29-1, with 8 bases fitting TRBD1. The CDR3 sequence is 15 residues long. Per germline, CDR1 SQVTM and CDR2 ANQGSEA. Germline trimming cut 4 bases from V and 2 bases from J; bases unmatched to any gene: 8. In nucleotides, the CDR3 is TGCAGCGTTGGAAGGACAGGGAGTTCCACAGATACGCAGTATTTT. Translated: CSVGRTGSSTDTQYF.

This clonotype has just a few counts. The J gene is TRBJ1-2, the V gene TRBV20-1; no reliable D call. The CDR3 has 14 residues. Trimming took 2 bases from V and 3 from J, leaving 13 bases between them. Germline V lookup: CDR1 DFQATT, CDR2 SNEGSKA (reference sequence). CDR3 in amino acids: CSARRRSLDYGYTF. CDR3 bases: TGCAGTGCTAGACGTAGGTCCTTAGACTATGGCTACACCTTC.

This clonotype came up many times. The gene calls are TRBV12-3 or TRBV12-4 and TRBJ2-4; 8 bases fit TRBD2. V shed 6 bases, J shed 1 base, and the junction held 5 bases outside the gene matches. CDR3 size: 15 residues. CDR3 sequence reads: CASRPRGGAKNIQYF. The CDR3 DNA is TGTGCCAGCAGGCCCCGGGGGGGGGCCAAAAACATTCAGTACTTC.

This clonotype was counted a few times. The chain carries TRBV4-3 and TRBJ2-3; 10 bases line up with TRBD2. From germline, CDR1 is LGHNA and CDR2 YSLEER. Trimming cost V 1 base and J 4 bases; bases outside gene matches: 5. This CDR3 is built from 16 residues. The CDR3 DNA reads TGCGCCAGCAGCCAAGGTAGCGGGGGGCGGCCAGATACGCAGTATTTT. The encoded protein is CASSQGSGGRPDTQYF.

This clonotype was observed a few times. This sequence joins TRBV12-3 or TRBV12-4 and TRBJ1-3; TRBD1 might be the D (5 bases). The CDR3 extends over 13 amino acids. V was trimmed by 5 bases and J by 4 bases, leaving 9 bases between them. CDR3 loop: CASSAAGGNTIYF. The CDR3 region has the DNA TGTGCCAGCAGTGCCGCAGGGGGAAACACCATATATTTT.

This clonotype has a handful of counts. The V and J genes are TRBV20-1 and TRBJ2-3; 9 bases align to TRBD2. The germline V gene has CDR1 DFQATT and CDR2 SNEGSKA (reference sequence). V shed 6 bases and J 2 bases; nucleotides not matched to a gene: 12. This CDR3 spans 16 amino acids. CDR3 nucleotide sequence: TGCAGTGCCGACTCTCTAGCGGGGACTAACACAGATACGCAGTATTTT. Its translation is CSADSLAGTNTDTQYF.